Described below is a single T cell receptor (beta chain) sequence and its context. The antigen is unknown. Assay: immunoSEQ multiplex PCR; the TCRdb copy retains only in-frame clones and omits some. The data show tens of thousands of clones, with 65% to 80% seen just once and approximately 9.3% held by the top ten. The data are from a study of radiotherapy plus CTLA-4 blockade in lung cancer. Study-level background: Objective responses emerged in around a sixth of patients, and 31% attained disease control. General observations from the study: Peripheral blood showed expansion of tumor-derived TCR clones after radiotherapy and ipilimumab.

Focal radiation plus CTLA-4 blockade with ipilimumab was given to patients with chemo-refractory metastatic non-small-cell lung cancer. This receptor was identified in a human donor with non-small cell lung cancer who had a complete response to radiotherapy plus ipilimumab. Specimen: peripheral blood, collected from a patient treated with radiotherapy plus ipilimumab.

CDR3 sequence (DNA): TGCAGCGTTGAAGACCCGGGACCTGCCTCGTTTTATGGCTACACCTTC. It encodes CSVEDPGPASFYGYTF. The V gene is TRBV29-1, the J gene TRBJ1-2; tentatively, D is TRBD1 (5 bases). The CDR3 length is 16 residues. Germline assignment: CDR1 SQVTM and CDR2 ANQGSEA. V was shortened by 0 bases and J by 5 bases, with 19 bases between the two germline ends.